The 3 T cell receptor beta chains below all came from one sample that was sequenced in a study of T cell responses to AZD1222 COVID-19 vaccine. Assay: immunoSEQ multiplex PCR; the TCRdb copy retains only in-frame clones and omits some. This sample has roughly 120,000 clones, with 91% found just once. Sequenced here: peripheral blood, sampled on day 0 of AZD1222 vaccination. The receptors originated from an adult in good health.

The V and J genes are TRBV4-2 and TRBJ1-2; D gene unclear. The CDR3 has 16 residues. Per the germline V gene, CDR1 is LGHNA and CDR2 is YNFKEQ. The ends were cut back, 0 bases at V and 8 bases at J, with 19 bases in the middle. CDR3 in amino acids: CASSQDVFGVPGGYTF. In DNA form, the CDR3 reads TGTGCCAGCAGCCAAGATGTTTTCGGGGTTCCGGGGGGCTACACCTTC.

V and J are TRBV6-5 and TRBJ2-7, with TRBD2 as a possible D gene (5 bases). The CDR3 sequence is 14 residues long. V dropped 2 bases and J dropped 11 bases, with 19 bases sitting between them. Per the germline V gene, CDR1 is MNHEY and CDR2 is SVGAGI. This CDR3 reads CASSYLRGQLKEYF. The CDR3 bases are TGTGCCAGCAGTTACCTTCGAGGGCAACTTAAGGAGTACTTC.

V and J are TRBV19 and TRBJ1-5; 8 bases are shared with TRBD1. CDR1 LNHDA and CDR2 SQIVND come from the germline V gene (reference sequence). The CDR3 has 12 amino acids. Here the CDR3 DNA reads TGTGGGGACAGGTCCATCAATCAGCCCCAGCATTTT. Encoded protein: CGDRSINQPQHF.